Listed below are T cell receptor beta chains from one sample, sequenced in a study of OX40 agonist ivuxolimab in advanced cancers. Sequencing was performed with immunoSEQ multiplex PCR; in TCRdb, only in-frame clones are kept and a portion is missing. The table shows nearly 80,000 clones, with roughly 81% occurring only once. Sequencing used CD4+ or CD8+ T cells sorted from blood, obtained in a trial of the OX40 agonist ivuxolimab. These receptors all come from an adult with an advanced solid tumor such as melanoma, head and neck, liver or kidney cancer. The CDR3 runs from the conserved cysteine through the conserved F or W. A D gene is named only where the DNA matches it firmly.

TRBD2	TRBV5-1	TRBJ2-1	CASSKGTSGRLNEQFF
TRBD2	TRBV9	TRBJ2-7	CASSLVLGLAFSYEQYF
TRBD1	TRBV28	TRBJ1-4	CASGTGNEKLFF
TRBD2	TRBV5-4	TRBJ2-5	CASSKLGLAGQETQYF
TRBD1	TRBV11-2	TRBJ2-5	CASSLGASPGQGQETQYF
-	TRBV30	TRBJ2-3	CAWSVGSTDTQYF
-	TRBV11-2	TRBJ2-3	CASSLRDPSTDTQYF
TRBD1	TRBV7-8	TRBJ2-3	CASSYRDRTDTQYF
TRBD1	TRBV5-1	TRBJ2-5	CASSLDRGLETQYF
TRBD2	TRBV2	TRBJ2-3	CASSDELAGTQYF
-	TRBV11-3	TRBJ2-1	CASSLAVGGFNEQFF
-	TRBV7-7	TRBJ2-5	CASSLEGIQETQYF
-	TRBV6-6	TRBJ1-2	CASSYFLSGYTF
TRBD2	TRBV6-1	TRBJ2-1	CASRATSGVRGEQFF
-	TRBV5-1	TRBJ2-1	CATKTGQVFDEQFF
-	TRBV29-1	TRBJ1-1	CSVQAGKAEAFF
TRBD2	TRBV27	TRBJ2-7	CASSRPGRRSYEQYF
-	TRBV15	TRBJ2-3	CATSRDGKDTQYF
-	TRBV5-8	TRBJ2-3	CASSLTRWESADTQYF
TRBD1	TRBV6-5	TRBJ1-4	CASRQGESNEKLFF
-	TRBV7-9	TRBJ2-1	CASSSPRGEESRNEQFF
-	TRBV29-1	TRBJ2-1	CSATITGNEQFF
-	TRBV7-9	TRBJ1-5	CASSNFYSGPTNQPQHF
-	TRBV7-2	TRBJ1-1	CASSLDPGGTEAFF
-	TRBV7-2	TRBJ1-4	CASSLDPTEKLFF
-	TRBV30	TRBJ1-4	CAWSVKDSNEKLFF
-	TRBV7-2	TRBJ1-2	CASSFGGSNYGYTF
TRBD1	TRBV5-6	TRBJ1-1	CASSLEDRMNTEAFF
TRBD1	TRBV10-3	TRBJ1-2	CAIRRQGADYGYTF
-	TRBV7-9	TRBJ1-4	CASSLGQARGEKLFF
-	TRBV4-1	TRBJ1-2	CASSQEINNLYGYTF
TRBD2	TRBV5-4	-	CASSGRDGTYEQYF
-	TRBV15	TRBJ1-1	CATSKRWSEAFF
-	TRBV30	TRBJ2-5	CAWSSGGIDETQYF
-	TRBV7-2	TRBJ1-1	CASSLGGVYTEAFF
-	TRBV7-2	TRBJ1-5	CASTLWGGNQPQHF
TRBD1	TRBV5-1	TRBJ2-5	CASSVGTGGKETQYF
-	TRBV6-5	TRBJ1-4	CASSGGWGEKLFF
TRBD2	TRBV28	TRBJ2-3	CASSSLAGGTDTQYF
-	TRBV29-1	TRBJ2-5	CSVEGRIQETQYF
-	TRBV4-1	TRBJ1-4	CASSNNRIATNEKLFF